The sequence of this T cell receptor beta chain was determined in a study of T cells in Graves' hyperthyroidism and ophthalmopathy. This clonotype was counted ten times or more. Amplification targeted TCR beta CDR3 regions from RNA transcripts. HTBI primers were used for first-round RT-PCR of the TCR CDR3. One entry per CDR3 protein, called by TCRdb with MiXCR from the multiplex PCR reads. The sample yields 300,000 or so distinct CDR3 sequences, 16% seen once. The ends were cut back, 5 bases at V and 8 bases at J, with 19 bases in the middle. Germline V lookup: CDR1 SGHNT, CDR2 YENEEA. The CDR3 is made up of 15 amino acids. Patients showing uncontrolled infection, other autoimmune disease, pregnancy or lactation were ineligible. PBMCs were derived from around 10 ml fresh peripheral blood.

V and J are TRBV11-3 and TRBJ2-4; tentatively, D is TRBD1 or TRBD2 (7 bases each). Sequencing was carried out using blood. This TCR came from a man aged 25 to 40 with Graves' hyperthyroidism. CDR3: CASSRRGSGGDIQYF. CDR3 sequence (DNA): TGTGCCAGCAGCCGACGAGGCTCAGGGGGGGACATTCAGTACTTC.